This T cell receptor beta chain was recovered during a study of T cells in Graves' hyperthyroidism and ophthalmopathy. The investigators amplified TCR beta CDR3 regions from RNA transcripts. During a first-round RT-PCR of the TCR CDR3, the HTBI primer set was used. A single record per CDR3 protein comes from TCRdb applying MiXCR to the multiplex PCR reads. Of roughly 510,000 distinct CDR3 sequences detected, over 45% appear once; the ten largest clones hold 44%. This clonotype was detected many times. This CDR3 comprises 13 residues. Trimming pared 0 bases from V and 6 bases from J, leaving 11 bases between. Germline V lookup: CDR1 DFQATT, CDR2 SNEGSKA (reference sequence).

V and J are TRBV20-1 and TRBJ1-1; tentative D call: TRBD1 (6 bases). This clonotype was obtained from an adult woman with Graves' disease, either hyperthyroidism or ophthalmopathy (not recorded which). Sequencing was carried out using peripheral blood or thyroid tissue (not recorded which). CDR3 nucleotide sequence: TGCAGTGCTAGAGACCAGGGGAGCGCTGAAGCTTTCTTT. It is translated as CSARDQGSAEAFF.